This T cell receptor beta chain emerged from a study of T cells in Graves' hyperthyroidism and ophthalmopathy. There are many counts of this clonotype. RNA transcripts provided the source from which TCR beta CDR3 regions were amplified. The HTBI set primed first-round TCR CDR3 RT-PCR. TCRdb independently ran MiXCR on the multiplex PCR reads; one entry per CDR3 protein. The sample shows about 510,000 distinct CDR3 sequences, 13% to 15% of them seen only once. This CDR3 is built from 10 residues. Germline-derived CDR1 and CDR2 are SNHLY and FYNNEI. With 6 bases removed from V and 8 bases from J, the gap between germline ends came to 6 bases.

The chain is built from TRBV2 and TRBJ2-3; maybe TRBD2 (5 bases). This TCR came from a woman between 40 and 55 years old with Graves' hyperthyroidism. The sequenced sample consisted of blood. CDR3 sequence (DNA): TGTGCCAGCAGACTAGTTACGCAGTATTTT. Residues: CASRLVTQYF.